These T cell receptor beta chains were read from a single sample in a study of breast tumors, draining lymph nodes, adjacent tissues. TCRdb reprocessed the multiplex PCR reads via MiXCR and lists one record per CDR3 protein. The table shows 50,000 to 85,000 distinct CDR3 sequences, with about 40% occurring only once. The sequenced sample was breast tumor tissue. The receptors here all came from a female donor with breast cancer. Some clones in this sample may be carry-over from other donors' samples. The CDR3 runs from the conserved cysteine through the conserved F or W. A D gene is named only where the DNA matches it firmly. Clone size appears in some rows only: once, few, many, or a class for an expanded clone.

d_gene: TRBD2; abundance: NA; v_gene: TRBV7-3; j_gene: TRBJ2-2; CDR3aa: CASSLAGANTGELFF; CDR3nt: TGTGCCAGCAGCCTAGCGGGAGCGAACACCGGGGAGCTGTTTTTT
d_gene: TRBD1; abundance: once; v_gene: TRBV7-3; j_gene: TRBJ2-5; CDR3aa: CASSPNQTGGLEETQYF; CDR3nt: TGTGCCAGCAGCCCAAACCAAACAGGGGGATTGGAAGAGACCCAGTACTTC
d_gene: NA; abundance: many; v_gene: TRBV27; j_gene: TRBJ2-2; CDR3aa: CASSRLQGIAGELFF; CDR3nt: TGTGCCAGCAGTCGACTTCAGGGAATTGCCGGGGAGCTGTTTTTT
d_gene: NA; abundance: NA; v_gene: TRBV20-1; j_gene: TRBJ2-1; CDR3aa: CSARIGAAVAWEQFF; CDR3nt: TGCAGTGCTAGAATCGGGGCTGCCGTGGCTTGGGAGCAGTTCTTC
d_gene: NA; abundance: NA; v_gene: TRBV7-9; j_gene: TRBJ2-6; CDR3aa: CASSITSGANVLTF; CDR3nt: TGTGCCAGCAGCATTACTAGCGGGGCCAACGTCCTGACTTTC
d_gene: NA; abundance: many; v_gene: TRBV18; j_gene: TRBJ1-2; CDR3aa: CASSPDNFEGYTF; CDR3nt: TGTGCCAGCTCACCAGACAACTTCGAGGGCTACACCTTC
d_gene: TRBD1; abundance: NA; v_gene: TRBV7-9; j_gene: TRBJ2-7; CDR3aa: CASSLIAVNRGENRYEQYF; CDR3nt: TGTGCCAGCAGCTTAATTGCGGTGAACAGGGGAGAAAATCGGTACGAGCAGTACTTC
d_gene: NA; abundance: many; v_gene: TRBV9; j_gene: TRBJ1-2; CDR3aa: CASSVGGPDRVSYGYTF; CDR3nt: TGTGCCAGCAGCGTAGGGGGGCCAGACAGAGTCTCCTATGGCTACACCTTC
d_gene: TRBD2; abundance: many; v_gene: TRBV20-1; j_gene: TRBJ2-3; CDR3aa: CSGTSEDTQYF; CDR3nt: TGCAGTGGGACTAGCGAGGATACGCAGTATTTT
d_gene: TRBD2; abundance: NA; v_gene: TRBV2; j_gene: TRBJ2-5; CDR3aa: CASRNGLAGKTQYF; CDR3nt: TGTGCCAGCAGAAACGGACTAGCGGGAAAGACCCAGTACTTC
d_gene: TRBD2; abundance: many; v_gene: TRBV6-1; j_gene: TRBJ2-5; CDR3aa: CASSPGTSGRLETQYF; CDR3nt: TGTGCCAGCAGTCCCGGGACTAGCGGGAGACTGGAGACCCAGTACTTC
d_gene: NA; abundance: many; v_gene: TRBV19; j_gene: TRBJ2-2; CDR3aa: CASSIVPDGNTGELFF; CDR3nt: TGTGCCAGTAGTATAGTCCCGGACGGGAACACCGGGGAGCTGTTTTTT
d_gene: NA; abundance: many; v_gene: TRBV19; j_gene: TRBJ1-2; CDR3aa: CASSIGRERGYGYTF; CDR3nt: TGTGCCAGTAGTATAGGTAGGGAAAGGGGCTATGGCTACACCTTC
d_gene: NA; abundance: NA; v_gene: TRBV20-1; j_gene: TRBJ2-7; CDR3aa: CSAMTTGRYGQYF; CDR3nt: TGCAGTGCTATGACGACAGGGAGGTACGGGCAGTACTTC
d_gene: TRBD1; abundance: NA; v_gene: TRBV9; j_gene: TRBJ2-5; CDR3aa: CASSLAGQGAWETQYF; CDR3nt: TGTGCCAGCAGCTTAGCCGGACAGGGGGCGTGGGAGACCCAGTACTTC
d_gene: NA; abundance: few; v_gene: TRBV6-7; j_gene: TRBJ1-5; CDR3aa: CASSRRELGQPQHF; CDR3nt: TGTGCCAGCAGTCGACGGGAGCTTGGTCAGCCCCAGCATTTT
d_gene: TRBD2; abundance: many; v_gene: TRBV20-1; j_gene: TRBJ2-5; CDR3aa: CSAGTSGSRETQYF; CDR3nt: TGCAGTGCTGGGACTAGCGGGAGTCGGGAGACCCAGTACTTC